This TCR beta chain was profiled in a study of shared clonotypes between healthy human individuals. Germline lookup yields CDR1 SGHNT and CDR2 YYREEE (reference sequence). This CDR3 contains 14 residues. V was pared by 5 bases and J by 0 bases, with 11 bases between. General study results and limits: Though the depth was large, rarefaction showed that sorted-subset sequencing was incomplete.

TCRdb keeps only in-frame clones here, not all; method: immunoSEQ multiplex PCR. The sample has about 980,000 clones, roughly 72% seen once. Turning to this clone: Its antigen remains unknown.

V usage is TRBV5-4 and J usage is TRBJ1-1; TRBD1 might be the D (6 bases). The receptor was derived from a young man in good health. Sample: memory CD4+ T cells sorted from blood. Subset given: CD45RA-negative fraction. CDR3 DNA: TGTGCCAGCAGACCAGGGGTTATGAACACTGAAGCTTTCTTT. This encodes CASRPGVMNTEAFF.